The rows below give T cell receptor beta chains drawn from one sample of a study of neurological immune-mediated disorders. MiXCR, run by TCRdb on the 5' RACE reads, gives a single entry per CDR3 protein. In the table there are 71,000 or so distinct CDR3 sequences, 5% to 6% of which are singletons. The sample taken for sequencing was PBMCs. The receptors were sampled from a woman aged 30 to 39 with multiple sclerosis. CDR3s include the opening cysteine and the closing phenylalanine or tryptophan. The D gene is left open where the match is weak. Rows give clone size only sometimes, using once, few, many, or a class for an expanded clone.

D gene: NA; V gene: TRBV3-1; J gene: TRBJ2-1; clone size: many; CDR3 DNA: TGTGCCAGCAGCCAAGAGGTGAATGAGCAGTTCTTC; CDR3 protein: CASSQEVNEQFF
D gene: TRBD2; V gene: TRBV7-8; J gene: TRBJ2-7; clone size: many; CDR3 DNA: TGTGCCAGCAGCATAAGGACCGGGACTAGTGCCTACGAGCAGTACTTC; CDR3 protein: CASSIRTGTSAYEQYF
D gene: TRBD1; V gene: TRBV18; J gene: TRBJ2-2; clone size: many; CDR3 DNA: TGTGCCAGCTCACCAACGACAGGGGGCACAGGGGAGCTGTTTTTT; CDR3 protein: CASSPTTGGTGELFF
D gene: TRBD1; V gene: TRBV5-6; J gene: TRBJ1-4; clone size: many; CDR3 DNA: TGTGCCAGCAGCTTGGCCGGGACAGGGAGTGAAAAACTGTTTTTT; CDR3 protein: CASSLAGTGSEKLFF
D gene: TRBD2; V gene: TRBV19; J gene: TRBJ2-2; clone size: few; CDR3 DNA: TGTGCCAGTAGTAACCCCCGTAGGACTAGCGGGAGGGCCACAACCGGGGAGCTGTTTTTT; CDR3 protein: CASSNPRRTSGRATTGELFF
D gene: TRBD1; V gene: TRBV12-3/TRBV12-4; J gene: TRBJ1-5; clone size: few; CDR3 DNA: TGTGCCAGCAGTTTAGCCCAGGGGGCTAGTCAGCCCCAGAATTTT; CDR3 protein: CASSLAQGASQPQNF
D gene: NA; V gene: TRBV9; J gene: TRBJ2-7; clone size: many; CDR3 DNA: TGTGCCAGCAGCGTTGCCCCTATCGGGATTTCCTACGAGCAGTACTTC; CDR3 protein: CASSVAPIGISYEQYF
D gene: NA; V gene: TRBV28; J gene: TRBJ2-5; clone size: few; CDR3 DNA: TGTGCCAGCACCGTAGGGGTCCGGGACGGAAAGCAAGAGACCCAGTACTTC; CDR3 protein: CASTVGVRDGKQETQYF
D gene: TRBD2; V gene: TRBV27; J gene: TRBJ2-5; clone size: many; CDR3 DNA: TGTGCCACCTCTAGCGGGGGGATGGAGACCCAGTACTTC; CDR3 protein: CATSSGGMETQYF
D gene: NA; V gene: TRBV18; J gene: TRBJ1-3; clone size: many; CDR3 DNA: TGTGCCAGCTCCGTTGAGACCGCGGGCTCCGGAAACACCATATATTTT; CDR3 protein: CASSVETAGSGNTIYF
D gene: TRBD2; V gene: TRBV5-1; J gene: TRBJ2-3; clone size: many; CDR3 DNA: TGCGCCAGCAGCTTGGTACTAGCGCAAACTGGAGATACGCAGTATTTT; CDR3 protein: CASSLVLAQTGDTQYF
D gene: TRBD2; V gene: TRBV20-1; J gene: TRBJ2-3; clone size: few; CDR3 DNA: TGCAGTGCTAGATCGCGGGAGGGGCCGACAGATACGCAGTATTTT; CDR3 protein: CSARSREGPTDTQYF
D gene: NA; V gene: TRBV20-1; J gene: TRBJ2-3; clone size: many; CDR3 DNA: TGCAGTGCTAGAGTCCCGCAGGGCTCAGATACGCAGTATTTT; CDR3 protein: CSARVPQGSDTQYF
D gene: NA; V gene: TRBV20-1; J gene: TRBJ1-1; clone size: NA; CDR3 DNA: TGCAGTGCTACCCGGACAGTTAACACTGAAGCTTTCTTT; CDR3 protein: CSATRTVNTEAFF
D gene: NA; V gene: TRBV20-1; J gene: TRBJ2-7; clone size: many; CDR3 DNA: TGCAGTGCTAGAGGACCCTATAGCGAGCAGTACTTC; CDR3 protein: CSARGPYSEQYF